This is a list of T cell receptor beta chains from one sample in a study of a mutant IDH1 vaccine in newly diagnosed glioma. Method: immunoSEQ multiplex PCR; TCRdb's copy keeps in-frame clones and lacks some. The top ten hold under 6% of the sample, which has about 67,000 clones, more than 70% seen once. The sequencing here drew on peripheral blood mononuclear cells (PBMCs), taken from a glioma patient treated with radiotherapy, temozolomide or both. The receptors here all came from a woman between 18 and 29 years old with glioma. Some clones in this sample may be carry-over from other donors' samples. Each CDR3 is given with its conserved first and last residue. D genes are given only for firm matches. The listing skips clone size in some rows; elsewhere it reads once, few, many or a size class.

v_call	d_call	clone_size	j_call	cdr3_nt	cdr3_aa
TRBV13	TRBD2	.	TRBJ2-1	TGTGCCAGCAGTTCCCCCGGGACTAGCGAGAATGAGCAGTTCTTC	CASSSPGTSENEQFF
TRBV5-1	.	.	TRBJ1-1	TGCGCCAGCAGCTTGGACCTGGGGAACACTGAAGCTTTCTTT	CASSLDLGNTEAFF
TRBV10-3	.	.	TRBJ1-3	TGTGCCATCAGGGAGGGCCCTCTCTCTGGAAACACCATATATTTT	CAIREGPLSGNTIYF
TRBV25-1	.	medium-sized	TRBJ1-1	TGTGCCAGCAGTGCCTACACTGAAGCTTTCTTT	CASSAYTEAFF
TRBV2	.	few	TRBJ1-1	TGTGCCAGCAGTGAAGCTTGGGGCGTCGAAGCTTTCTTT	CASSEAWGVEAFF
TRBV19	TRBD2	.	TRBJ2-5	TGTGCCAGTAGCCACTTCATTAGCGGGAGAGGAGAGACCCAGTACTTC	CASSHFISGRGETQYF
TRBV16	.	medium-sized	TRBJ1-5	TGTGCCAGCAGCCACGGACGGGACAATCAGCCCCAGCATTTT	CASSHGRDNQPQHF
TRBV2	TRBD2	.	TRBJ2-5	TGTGCCAGCAGTGATAGTCAACTAGCGGGAGGCAAGAGGGAGACCCAGTACTTC	CASSDSQLAGGKRETQYF
TRBV7-2	TRBD2	.	TRBJ2-1	TGTGCCAGCAGCTTAGAACTAGCGGTTAACAATGAGCAGTTCTTC	CASSLELAVNNEQFF
TRBV10-2	TRBD1	.	TRBJ2-1	TGCGCCAGCAGTCAACAGGGGGCCTACAATGAGCAGTTCTTC	CASSQQGAYNEQFF
TRBV6-5	.	.	TRBJ2-2	TGTGCCAGCAGTCCCTACACCGGGGAGCTGTTTTTT	CASSPYTGELFF
TRBV19	TRBD1	.	TRBJ1-2	TGTGCCAGTTTCACCGGGACAGGGGAGCTCGAGGCTGGCTACACCTTC	CASFTGTGELEAGYTF
TRBV29-1	.	.	TRBJ1-2	TGCAGCGTTGAAACCAGGAACTATGGCTACACCTTC	CSVETRNYGYTF
TRBV2	.	.	TRBJ1-2	TGTGCCAGCAGTGAAATTGCGTGGGATGGCTACACCTTC	CASSEIAWDGYTF
TRBV9	.	.	TRBJ1-1	TGTGCCAGCAGCGTAATTGGGCAGGCGAACACTGAAGCTTTCTTT	CASSVIGQANTEAFF
TRBV2	TRBD1	.	TRBJ2-7	TGTGCCAGCAGTACCGGACAGGCCGAGCAGTACTTC	CASSTGQAEQYF
TRBV29-1	.	.	TRBJ2-7	TGCAGTGTCCTGGGGATCTACGAGCAGTACTTC	CSVLGIYEQYF
TRBV9	.	.	TRBJ1-3	TGTGCCAGCAGCGCGGTCAGGGGAAACACCATATATTTT	CASSAVRGNTIYF
TRBV4-1	.	.	TRBJ2-3	TGCGCCAGCAGCCAAGATTCTGGGACTAGCACAGATACGCAGTATTTT	CASSQDSGTSTDTQYF
TRBV6-5	.	.	TRBJ1-2	TGTGCCAGCAGTCAACAGGGTGGCTATGGCTACACCTTC	CASSQQGGYGYTF
TRBV5-1	TRBD2	.	TRBJ2-3	TGCGCCAGCAGTATCATTAGCGGGAGGAGAACAGATACGCAGTATTTT	CASSIISGRRTDTQYF
TRBV30	.	.	TRBJ1-1	TGTGCCTGGAGTTTGACAGCAAACACTGAAGCTTTCTTT	CAWSLTANTEAFF